The following is a T cell receptor (beta chain) sequence with its context. Other nucleotide sequences from this sample produce the same CDR3. Trimming stripped 0 bases from V and 3 bases from J, with 6 bases between. Germline CDR1 reads SGHDT; CDR2 reads YYEEEE. The length of the CDR3 is 14 residues. The source of the sample is a study of shared clonotypes between healthy human individuals. Cells designated naive CD8 were CD45RO-negative and were positively selected for CCR7, with terminally differentiated effector memory CD45RA+ cells excluded. The DNA input per sorted-subset replicate PCR was 200 ng, corresponding to tens of thousands of T cell genomes. The data were produced by immunoSEQ multiplex PCR, yet TCRdb's version contains in-frame clones alone and is incomplete. The sample consists of some 1,900,000 clones, about 94% of them appearing once.

This receptor was identified in a man younger than 35 in good health. This chain uses TRBV5-6 with TRBJ2-2; D is uncertain. Sequencing input: naive CD8+ T cells sorted from blood. CDR3 sequence: CASSLDGDTGELFF. Written as DNA, the CDR3 is TGTGCCAGCAGCTTGGACGGTGACACCGGGGAGCTGTTTTTT.